This TCR beta chain was sequenced for a study of blood T cell repertoires in COVID-19. About the research overall: Italy, Spain and the United States were the sources of the convalescent and acute COVID-19 samples.

Only in-frame clones appear in the TCRdb table, and some are missing; sequencing was by immunoSEQ multiplex PCR. Of some 270,000 clones detected, 85% to 90% appear once; the ten largest clones hold roughly 1.8%. The germline gives CDR1 MNHEY, CDR2 SMNVEV (reference sequence). This CDR3 has 14 residues. Trimming removed 2 bases at V and 0 bases at J, with 6 bases between. Participants were aged roughly 18 to 90 years, lived in roughly 23 US areas, and enrolled virtually. This receptor was identified in an older woman who had recovered from COVID-19. Sequencing was done on a sample of PBMCs or T cells enriched from blood (not recorded which). This rearrangement joins TRBV27 to TRBJ2-3; D gene uncertain. The CDR3 sequence is CASSLRVSTDTQYF. The CDR3 DNA reads TGTGCCAGCAGTTTAAGAGTAAGCACAGATACGCAGTATTTT.